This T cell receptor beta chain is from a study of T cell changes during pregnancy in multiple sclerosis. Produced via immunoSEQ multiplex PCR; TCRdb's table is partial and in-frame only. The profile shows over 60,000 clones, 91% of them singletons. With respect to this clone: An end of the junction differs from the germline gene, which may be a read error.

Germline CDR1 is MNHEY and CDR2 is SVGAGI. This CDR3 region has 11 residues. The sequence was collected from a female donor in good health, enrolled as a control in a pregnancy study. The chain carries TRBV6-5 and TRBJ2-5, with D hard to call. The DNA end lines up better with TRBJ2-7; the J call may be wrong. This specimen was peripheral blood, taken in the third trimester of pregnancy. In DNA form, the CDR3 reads TGTGCCAGCAGTTACTCCAACGAGCAGTACTTC. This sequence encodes CASSYSNEQYF.